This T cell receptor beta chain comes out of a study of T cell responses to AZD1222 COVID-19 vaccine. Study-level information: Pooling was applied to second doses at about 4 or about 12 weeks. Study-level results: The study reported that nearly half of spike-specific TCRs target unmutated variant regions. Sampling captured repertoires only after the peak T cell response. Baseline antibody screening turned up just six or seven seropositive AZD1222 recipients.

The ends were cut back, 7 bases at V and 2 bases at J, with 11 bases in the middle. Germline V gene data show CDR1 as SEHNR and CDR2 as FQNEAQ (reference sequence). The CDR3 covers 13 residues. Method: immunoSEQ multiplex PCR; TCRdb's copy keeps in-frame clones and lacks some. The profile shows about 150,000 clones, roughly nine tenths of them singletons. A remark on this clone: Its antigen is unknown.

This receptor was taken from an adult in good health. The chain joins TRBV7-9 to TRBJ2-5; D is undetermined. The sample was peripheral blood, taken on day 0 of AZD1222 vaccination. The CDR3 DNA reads TGTGCCAGCACCCCTCTTTTGCAAGAGACCCAGTACTTC. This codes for CASTPLLQETQYF.